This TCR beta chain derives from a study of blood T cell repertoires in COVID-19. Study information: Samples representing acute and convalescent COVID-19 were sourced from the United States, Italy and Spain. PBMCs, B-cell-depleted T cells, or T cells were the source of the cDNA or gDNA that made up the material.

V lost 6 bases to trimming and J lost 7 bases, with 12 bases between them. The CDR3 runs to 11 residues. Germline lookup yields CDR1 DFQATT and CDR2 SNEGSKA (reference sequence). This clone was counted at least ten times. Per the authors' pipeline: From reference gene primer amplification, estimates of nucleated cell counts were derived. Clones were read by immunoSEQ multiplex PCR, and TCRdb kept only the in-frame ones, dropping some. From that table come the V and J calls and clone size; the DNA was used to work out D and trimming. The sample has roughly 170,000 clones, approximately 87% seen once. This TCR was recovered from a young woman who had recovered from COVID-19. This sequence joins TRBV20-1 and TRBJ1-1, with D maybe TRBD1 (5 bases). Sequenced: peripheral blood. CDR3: CSAQDTFEAFF. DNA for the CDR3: TGCAGTGCCCAGGACACCTTTGAAGCTTTCTTT.